These 21 T cell receptor beta chains were all obtained from the same sample, sequenced in a study of cytomegalovirus exposure and HLA in healthy donors. 60 Vbeta and 13 Jbeta primers were used in PCR. Only in-frame clones appear in the TCRdb table, and some are missing; sequencing was by immunoSEQ multiplex PCR. The sample has 130,000 or so clones, approximately 71% seen once. The sequenced material came from PBMCs. Every receptor here comes from a middle-aged man in good health and CMV-seronegative.

On this clone itself: Other DNA sequences in this specimen translate into the identical CDR3. The gene calls are TRBV5-1 and TRBJ2-3, with D uncertain. Trimming took off 0 bases at V and 0 bases at J, with 8 bases between the two ends. Germline values: CDR1 SGHRS, CDR2 YFSETQ. This CDR3 is 15 amino acids long. Here the CDR3 DNA reads TGCGCCAGCAGCTTGGGCGGTACTAGCACAGATACGCAGTATTTT. It encodes CASSLGGTSTDTQYF.

The chain carries TRBV7-6 and TRBJ1-5; perhaps TRBD1 as D (6 bases). The ends were cut back, 5 bases at V and 3 bases at J, with 26 bases in the middle. The CDR3 covers 19 residues. Germline V gives CDR1 SGHVS, CDR2 FNYEAQ. Written as DNA, the CDR3 is TGTGCCAGCAGCCTTAATCCCCGGGACACCAGAGGGGACAATCAGCCCCAGCATTTT. Translation: CASSLNPRDTRGDNQPQHF.

V gene TRBV4-1 combines with J gene TRBJ2-5; 9 bases match TRBD1. The CDR3 sequence is 16 residues long. CDR1 MGHRA and CDR2 YSYEKL come from the germline V gene. With 3 bases clipped from V and 5 bases from J, the junction kept 10 bases outside the gene matches. The CDR3 loop is CASSQGTGMRWETQYF. In DNA form, the CDR3 reads TGCGCCAGCAGCCAGGGGACAGGGATGAGATGGGAGACCCAGTACTTC.

Here the CDR3 reads CASPRGDYGYTF. The CDR3, as DNA: TGTGCCAGCCCACGGGGTGACTATGGCTACACCTTC. The chain joins TRBV2 to TRBJ1-2; no definite D call. The germline V gene encodes CDR1 SNHLY and CDR2 FYNNEI. The CDR3 is 12 residues long. V lost 8 bases to trimming and J lost 3 bases, with 10 bases between them.

Comments on this clone: The junction differs from germline at one of its ends, possibly a read error. The CDR3, as DNA: TGTGCCAGCCGTTTAGCCCCCACGGACTCGGGGGGCTACACCTTC. Translating gives CASRLAPTDSGGYTF. The chain couples TRBV28 to TRBJ1-2, with unresolved D. This CDR3 has 15 residues. The germline V gene has CDR1 MDHEN and CDR2 SYDVKM.

This chain connects TRBV10-3 to TRBJ2-7; 11 bases agree with TRBD2. There are 16 residues in the CDR3. Germline V CDR1 and CDR2: ENHRY, SYGVKD. V dropped 6 bases and J dropped 0; count of bases not matched to a gene: 7. The CDR3 loop reads CAIRRVAGGSSYEQYF. The CDR3 DNA sequence: TGTGCCATCAGGAGGGTAGCGGGGGGGAGCTCCTACGAGCAGTACTTC.

V usage is TRBV7-9 and J usage is TRBJ2-7, with D maybe TRBD2 (5 bases). The CDR3 totals 14 residues. The germline gives CDR1 SEHNR, CDR2 FQNEAQ (reference sequence). Trimming left V 1 base short and J 10 bases short, with 17 bases between. CDR3 nucleotide sequence: TGTGCCAGCAGCTTAGTGCCGGAGAGGGAGCAACAGTACTTC. Translating gives CASSLVPEREQQYF. The complete variable domain, with remaining parts taken from reference TRBV7-9 and TRBJ2-7, reads DTGVSQNPRHKITKRGQNVTFRCDPISEHNRLYWYRQTLGQGPEFLTYFQNEAQLEKSRLLSDRFSAERPKGSFSTLEIQRTEQGDSAMYLCASSLVPEREQQYFGPGTRLTVT.

The chain recombines TRBV14 with TRBJ1-1; possibly TRBD1 for D (5 bases). The CDR3 runs to 13 residues. Per germline, CDR1 SGHDN and CDR2 FVKESK. With 4 bases removed from V and 1 base from J, the gap between germline ends came to 7 bases. Here the CDR3 DNA reads TGTGCCAGCAGCCTACAGGAGAACACTGAAGCTTTCTTT. It translates to CASSLQENTEAFF.

This chain links TRBV11-2 with TRBJ2-2, with TRBD2 identical over 8 bases. The J segment lost 6 bases and the V segment lost 5 bases, leaving 5 bases of the junction unmatched. The CDR3 covers 14 residues. Germline assignment: CDR1 SGHAT and CDR2 FQNNGV. Here the CDR3 reads CASSDGLAPGELFF. The CDR3 region has the DNA TGTGCCAGCAGCGACGGACTAGCTCCCGGGGAGCTGTTTTTT.

The V call is TRBV9, the J call TRBJ2-2; tentatively, D is TRBD2 (7 bases). The CDR3 contains 14 residues. V gave up 3 bases and J gave up 6 bases, with 12 bases separating them. Germline V gives CDR1 SGDLS, CDR2 YYNGEE. The CDR3 spells CASSATGGPGELFF. CDR3 DNA sequence: TGTGCCAGCAGCGCTACGGGGGGCCCCGGGGAGCTGTTTTTT.

In DNA form, the CDR3 reads TGTGCCAGCAGCCCCCCTAACGCGGGGGCGGGGGAGACCCAGTACTTC. This sequence encodes CASSPPNAGAGETQYF. J is TRBJ2-5 and V is TRBV7-6; TRBD2 is a possible D gene (7 bases). CDR1 SGHVS and CDR2 FNYEAQ come from the germline V gene. The V gene lost 5 bases and the J gene lost 5 bases, with 21 bases spanning the gap. The CDR3 is made up of 16 amino acids.

This clone was detected only a few times. The gene calls are TRBV4-3 and TRBJ1-4; maybe TRBD1 (6 bases). V shed 2 bases and J shed 6 bases, with 13 bases lying between them. The CDR3 consists of 15 residues. CDR1 is LGHNA and CDR2 is YSLEER in the germline V gene. The CDR3: CASSQSRAGDEKLFF. For the CDR3, the DNA is TGCGCCAGCAGCCAAAGCAGGGCAGGGGATGAAAAACTGTTTTTT.

The J gene is TRBJ2-2, the V gene TRBV7-9; a weak D match, TRBD1 (6 bases). Trimming shortened V by 0 bases and J by 0 bases, and 8 bases separated the two germline ends. Germline CDR1 and CDR2: SEHNR and FQNEAQ (reference sequence). CDR3 size: 16 residues. The CDR3: CASSLAGATNTGELFF. The CDR3 nucleotides read TGTGCCAGCAGCTTAGCGGGGGCAACGAACACCGGGGAGCTGTTTTTT.

The CDR3 bases are TGTGCCAGTAGTATAAGGACAGGGGACTCACCCCTCCACTTT. It encodes CASSIRTGDSPLHF. V is TRBV19 and J is TRBJ1-6; 9 bases align to TRBD1. The J segment lost 10 bases and the V segment lost 2 bases, leaving 3 bases of the junction unmatched. The length of the CDR3 is 14 residues. Germline assignment: CDR1 LNHDA and CDR2 SQIVND (reference sequence).

The chain couples TRBV2 to TRBJ2-3; D remains unclear. V was pared by 5 bases and J by 1 base, with 13 bases between. This CDR3 comprises 15 residues. Germline V gene data show CDR1 as SNHLY and CDR2 as FYNNEI. The CDR3 nucleotides read TGTGCCAGCAGTACTCTAGAGTCTGGCACAGATACGCAGTATTTT. This gives the protein CASSTLESGTDTQYF.

This chain uses TRBV7-6 with TRBJ1-1; maybe TRBD1 (5 bases). Germline CDR1 SGHVS, CDR2 FNYEAQ. The CDR3 has 14 amino acids. V lost 1 base and J lost 5, with 11 bases in between. DNA for the CDR3: TGTGCCAGCAGCTTAGAGGGCGGGACTACTGAAGCTTTCTTT. Amino acids: CASSLEGGTTEAFF.

With regard to this clone: One end of the junction varies from germline; a read error may be responsible. The chain has TRBV11-2 and TRBJ1-1, with TRBD1 matching over 7 bases. The CDR3 has 13 amino acids. Per the germline V gene, CDR1 is SGHAT and CDR2 is FQNNGV. Here the CDR3 DNA reads TGTGCCTGCAGCCTACAGGGGATAAGTGAAGCTTTCTTT. Protein sequence: CACSLQGISEAFF.

This chain uses TRBV7-2 with TRBJ2-2, with TRBD1 matching 9 bases. CDR1 and CDR2 (germline): SGHTA, FQGNSA. The CDR3 sequence is 13 residues long. V lost 9 bases and J lost 6; bases outside the gene matches: 5. Written as DNA, the CDR3 is TGTGCCAGGGGACAGGGATCGTCCGGGGAGCTGTTTTTT. Its protein is CARGQGSSGELFF.

The chain joins TRBV18 to TRBJ2-1; 7 nucleotides agree with TRBD2. The CDR3 runs to 14 residues. From germline, CDR1 is KGHSH and CDR2 LQKENI. Trimming cost V 6 bases and J 5 bases; bases outside gene matches: 7. In DNA, the CDR3 is TGTGCCAGCTCTCCCATGGGGGGGGACAATGAGCAGTTCTTC. This gives the protein CASSPMGGDNEQFF.

V usage is TRBV18 and J usage is TRBJ2-7, with 9 bases matching TRBD1. Germline V gene sequence: CDR1 KGHSH, CDR2 LQKENI. This CDR3 has 16 residues. The V and J ends lost 6 bases and 3 bases, in that order; junction bases with no gene match: 12. The DNA of the CDR3 is TGTGCCAGCTCGCAATGGACAGGGGCCGGGGGCTACGAGCAGTACTTC. It yields the protein CASSQWTGAGGYEQYF.

The chain is built from TRBV5-1 and TRBJ2-1; 8 bases are shared with TRBD1. Trimming took 0 bases from V and 7 from J; bases not matched to a gene: 9. CDR3 length: 16 amino acids. Germline CDR1 and CDR2: SGHRS and YFSETQ. CDR3 nucleotide sequence: TGCGCCAGCAGCTTGGTACCCAGGGGGCGTATGAATGAGCAGTTCTTC. This translates into CASSLVPRGRMNEQFF.